The entry below gives a single TCR beta chain sequence along with its context. Its cognate antigen is unknown. The data originate from a study of identical twins. Study-wide results and caveats: The study found that models underestimated out-of-frame TCR alpha sharing in monozygotic twins. High-abundance cord blood beta clonotypes had fewer insertions; memory repertoires showed none. Conclusions were drawn cross-sectionally by statistical analysis, without following the same donors.

Germline CDR1 SGHVS, CDR2 FNYEAQ. The CDR3 is made up of 14 amino acids. The junction had 4 bases not matched to a gene; V was cut back by 6 bases and J by 1 base. With template switching, a universal primer site was added, and the cDNA carried unique molecular identifiers. Each CDR3 protein is one row after TCRdb ran MiXCR on the 5' RACE reads. Of a few hundred thousand distinct CDR3 sequences in the sample, 9% to 10% are singletons; the top ten hold 8% to 9.5%. The sample was naive T cells sorted from blood. The sequence derives from a woman between 50 and 59 years old in good health. The chain joins TRBV7-6 to TRBJ1-1; 8 bases agree with TRBD1. The CDR3 region has the DNA TGTGCCAGCAGGATAGGACAGGGGAACACTGAAGCTTTCTTT. Translated: CASRIGQGNTEAFF.